Listed below are T cell receptor beta chains from one sample, sequenced in a study of cytomegalovirus exposure and HLA in healthy donors. Sequenced by immunoSEQ multiplex PCR; TCRdb stores in-frame clones only, minus some. Of approximately 51,000 clones in the sample, 65% to 85% were seen once. Sequenced material: PBMCs. All receptors derive from a boy between 10 and 17 years old in good health and CMV-seropositive. CDR3s include the opening cysteine and the closing phenylalanine or tryptophan. Each record gives: J gene, V gene, clone size, D gene, CDR3 protein, CDR3 DNA. The D gene is left open where the match is weak. The size field is filled for only some rows; it gives once, few, many or a size class.

j_call: TRBJ1-1; v_call: TRBV27; clone_size: once; d_call: .; cdr3_aa: CASSLLGQGNTEAFF; cdr3_nt: TGCGCCAGCAGTTTACTGGGCCAGGGGAACACTGAAGCTTTCTTT
j_call: TRBJ1-2; v_call: TRBV4-1; clone_size: .; d_call: .; cdr3_aa: CARLKGMEAGYTF; cdr3_nt: TGCGCCAGGTTGAAAGGAATGGAGGCTGGCTACACCTTC
j_call: TRBJ1-1; v_call: TRBV27; clone_size: .; d_call: .; cdr3_aa: CASSLEGRNTEAFF; cdr3_nt: TGTGCCAGCAGTTTGGAAGGGAGGAACACTGAAGCTTTCTTT
j_call: TRBJ1-1; v_call: TRBV6-1; clone_size: .; d_call: TRBD1; cdr3_aa: CASSLGQTEAFF; cdr3_nt: TGTGCCAGCAGCCTGGGACAGACTGAAGCTTTCTTT
j_call: TRBJ2-5; v_call: TRBV5-1; clone_size: .; d_call: .; cdr3_aa: CASSLGRVIDIETQYF; cdr3_nt: TGCGCCAGCAGCTTGGGACGGGTGATCGATATAGAGACCCAGTACTTC
j_call: TRBJ2-5; v_call: TRBV5-4; clone_size: few; d_call: TRBD1; cdr3_aa: CASSPRKTGEETQYF; cdr3_nt: TGTGCCAGCAGCCCCCGAAAGACAGGGGAAGAGACCCAGTACTTC
j_call: TRBJ1-2; v_call: TRBV2; clone_size: .; d_call: TRBD1; cdr3_aa: CASSAPGGDFYTF; cdr3_nt: TGTGCCAGCAGTGCCCCAGGGGGCGACTTCTACACCTTC
j_call: TRBJ2-7; v_call: TRBV7-9; clone_size: .; d_call: TRBD2; cdr3_aa: CASSLSWDAGGQYEQYF; cdr3_nt: TGTGCCAGCAGCTTATCCTGGGATGCGGGGGGGCAGTACGAGCAGTACTTC
j_call: TRBJ1-1; v_call: TRBV29-1; clone_size: few; d_call: .; cdr3_aa: CSVGSTGRAFF; cdr3_nt: TGCAGCGTTGGGTCCACAGGGCGAGCTTTCTTT
j_call: TRBJ1-6; v_call: TRBV2; clone_size: .; d_call: TRBD1; cdr3_aa: CASSDGQGSPLHF; cdr3_nt: TGTGCCAGCAGTGACGGACAGGGGTCACCCCTCCACTTT
j_call: TRBJ2-7; v_call: TRBV18; clone_size: .; d_call: .; cdr3_aa: CASSPSTARVSYEQYF; cdr3_nt: TGTGCCAGCTCACCATCCACGGCGCGGGTCTCCTACGAGCAGTACTTC
j_call: TRBJ1-1; v_call: TRBV2; clone_size: .; d_call: TRBD1; cdr3_aa: CASSGRGLAEAFF; cdr3_nt: TGTGCCAGCAGTGGAAGGGGGCTGGCTGAAGCTTTCTTT
j_call: TRBJ1-1; v_call: TRBV6-1; clone_size: .; d_call: TRBD1; cdr3_aa: CASGTGNTEAFF; cdr3_nt: TGTGCCAGCGGGACAGGCAACACTGAAGCTTTCTTT
j_call: TRBJ1-3; v_call: TRBV5-1; clone_size: .; d_call: .; cdr3_aa: CASSLEVQVSGNTIYF; cdr3_nt: TGCGCCAGCAGCTTGGAAGTTCAGGTCTCTGGAAACACCATATATTTT
j_call: TRBJ1-5; v_call: TRBV4-1; clone_size: .; d_call: TRBD1; cdr3_aa: CASSQDLRRGPGQPQHF; cdr3_nt: TGCGCCAGCAGCCAAGATCTAAGGAGGGGGCCGGGACAGCCCCAGCATTTT
j_call: TRBJ1-1; v_call: TRBV19; clone_size: .; d_call: .; cdr3_aa: CASLGEGPGSEEAFF; cdr3_nt: TGTGCCAGCCTTGGGGAGGGTCCGGGGTCTGAGGAAGCTTTCTTT
j_call: TRBJ2-3; v_call: TRBV6-5; clone_size: few; d_call: .; cdr3_aa: CASSSFGVGAADTQYF; cdr3_nt: TGTGCCAGCAGTTCCTTCGGGGTCGGCGCGGCAGATACGCAGTATTTT
j_call: TRBJ2-7; v_call: TRBV5-5; clone_size: .; d_call: .; cdr3_aa: CASSLDGTQIYEQYF; cdr3_nt: TGTGCCAGCAGCTTGGACGGGACACAAATTTACGAGCAGTACTTC
j_call: TRBJ1-2; v_call: TRBV27; clone_size: .; d_call: .; cdr3_aa: CASSPDTRYGYTF; cdr3_nt: TGTGCCAGCAGTCCAGACACTCGCTATGGCTACACCTTC
j_call: TRBJ1-5; v_call: TRBV7-9; clone_size: .; d_call: .; cdr3_aa: CASSGPEREPQHF; cdr3_nt: TGTGCCAGCAGCGGCCCGGAGAGGGAGCCCCAGCATTTT
j_call: TRBJ1-5; v_call: TRBV18; clone_size: few; d_call: .; cdr3_aa: CASSRADNQPQHF; cdr3_nt: TGTGCCAGCTCACGGGCCGACAATCAGCCCCAGCATTTT
j_call: TRBJ2-3; v_call: TRBV6-8; clone_size: .; d_call: .; cdr3_aa: CASGDLGRKVDTQYF; cdr3_nt: TGTGCCAGCGGAGACCTAGGTCGAAAAGTGGATACGCAGTATTTT
j_call: TRBJ2-1; v_call: TRBV7-8; clone_size: large; d_call: .; cdr3_aa: CASSLAAGRLFNEQFF; cdr3_nt: TGTGCCAGCAGCTTAGCGGCGGGGCGATTGTTCAATGAGCAGTTCTTC
j_call: TRBJ1-2; v_call: TRBV6-1; clone_size: .; d_call: TRBD1; cdr3_aa: CASSVWYTGAYGYTF; cdr3_nt: TGTGCCAGCAGTGTGTGGTATACAGGGGCTTATGGCTACACCTTC
j_call: TRBJ2-3; v_call: TRBV7-9; clone_size: .; d_call: .; cdr3_aa: CSSSLDAWGVTDTQYF; cdr3_nt: TGTTCCAGCAGCTTAGATGCATGGGGGGTCACAGATACGCAGTATTTT
j_call: TRBJ2-1; v_call: TRBV5-1; clone_size: few; d_call: TRBD2; cdr3_aa: CASSTWTSGGVPLVYNEQFF; cdr3_nt: TGCGCCAGCAGCACATGGACTAGCGGGGGGGTCCCCCTCGTCTACAATGAGCAGTTCTTC